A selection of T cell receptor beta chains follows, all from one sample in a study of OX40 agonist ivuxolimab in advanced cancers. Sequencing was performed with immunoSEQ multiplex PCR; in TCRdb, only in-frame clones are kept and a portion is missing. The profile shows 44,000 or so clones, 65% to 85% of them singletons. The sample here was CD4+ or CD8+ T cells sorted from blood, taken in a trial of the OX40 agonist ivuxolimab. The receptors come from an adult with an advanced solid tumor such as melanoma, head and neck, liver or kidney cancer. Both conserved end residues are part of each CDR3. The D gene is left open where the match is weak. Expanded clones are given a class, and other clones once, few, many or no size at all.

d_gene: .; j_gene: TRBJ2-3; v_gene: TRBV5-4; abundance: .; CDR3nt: TGCGCCAGCAGCCGCGACAGCACAGATACGCAGTATTTT; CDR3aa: CASSRDSTDTQYF
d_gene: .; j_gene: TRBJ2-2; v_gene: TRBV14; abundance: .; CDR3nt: TGTGCCAGCAGCCAAGATCTTATCGGTACGGGAACCGGGGAGCTGTTTTTT; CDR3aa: CASSQDLIGTGTGELFF
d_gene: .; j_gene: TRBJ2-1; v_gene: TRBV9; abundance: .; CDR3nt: TGTGCCAGCAGCGTAACTAGCTCCAATGAGCAGTTCTTC; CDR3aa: CASSVTSSNEQFF
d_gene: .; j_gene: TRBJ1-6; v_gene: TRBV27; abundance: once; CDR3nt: TGTGCCAGCAGATGGGGGGCTGTGGTGAATTCACCCCTCCACTTT; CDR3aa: CASRWGAVVNSPLHF
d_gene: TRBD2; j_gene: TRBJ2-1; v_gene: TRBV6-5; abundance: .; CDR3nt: TGTGCCAGCAGTCTAGCGGGAGGGCCCTACAATGAGCAGTTCTTC; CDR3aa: CASSLAGGPYNEQFF
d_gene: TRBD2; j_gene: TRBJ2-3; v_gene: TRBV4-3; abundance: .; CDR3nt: TGCGCCAGCAGCCAAGATTTGGAGCTAGCGGGTGGGTTCGGTACGCAGTATTTT; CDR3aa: CASSQDLELAGGFGTQYF
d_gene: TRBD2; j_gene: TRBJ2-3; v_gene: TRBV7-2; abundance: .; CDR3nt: TGTGCCAGCAGCTTAGCTTCCCTAGCGGGGGGGGAGAATACGCAGTATTTT; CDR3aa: CASSLASLAGGENTQYF
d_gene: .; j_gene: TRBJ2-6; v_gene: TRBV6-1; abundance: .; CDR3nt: TGTGCCAGCAGTGAAAGGTGGACAAGTCCTGGTGGGGCCAACGTCCTGACTTTC; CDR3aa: CASSERWTSPGGANVLTF
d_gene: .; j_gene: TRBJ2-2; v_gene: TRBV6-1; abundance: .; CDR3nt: TGTGCCAGCAGTGGTAGTCCAGGGTTGGTCGGGGAGCTGTTTTTT; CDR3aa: CASSGSPGLVGELFF
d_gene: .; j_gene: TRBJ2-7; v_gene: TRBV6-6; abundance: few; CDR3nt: TGTGCCAGCAGTTACAGGGAAGGCCCTGTCGAGCAGTACTTC; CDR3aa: CASSYREGPVEQYF
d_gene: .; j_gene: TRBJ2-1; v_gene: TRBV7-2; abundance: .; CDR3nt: TGTGCCAGCAGCTTAGCTGTGGGTGAGCAGTTCTTC; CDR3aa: CASSLAVGEQFF
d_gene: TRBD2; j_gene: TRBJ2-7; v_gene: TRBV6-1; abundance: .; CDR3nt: TGTGCCAGCAGCTTAGCGGGAGGGTACGAGCAGTACTTC; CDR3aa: CASSLAGGYEQYF
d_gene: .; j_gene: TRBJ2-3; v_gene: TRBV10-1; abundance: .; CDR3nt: TGCGCCAGCAGTGAGTTCGGGACGGTGGACACAGATACGCAGTATTTT; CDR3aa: CASSEFGTVDTDTQYF
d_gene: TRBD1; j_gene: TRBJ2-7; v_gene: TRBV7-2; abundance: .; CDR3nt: TGCGCCAGCAGCCAAGACAGGGAATATGGCGAGCAGTACTTC; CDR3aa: CASSQDREYGEQYF
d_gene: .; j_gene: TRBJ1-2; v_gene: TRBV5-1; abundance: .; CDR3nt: TGCGCCAGCAGCTTGTTTCAGGGAGGTTCTCCCTACACCTTC; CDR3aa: CASSLFQGGSPYTF
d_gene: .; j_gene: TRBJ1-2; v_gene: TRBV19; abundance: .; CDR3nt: TGTGCCAGTAGTACCTCAGGTCAGTCGGGCGGCTACACCTTC; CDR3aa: CASSTSGQSGGYTF
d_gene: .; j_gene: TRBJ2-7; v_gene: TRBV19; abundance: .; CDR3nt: TGTGCCAGTAGTACAACCTACGAGCAGTACTTC; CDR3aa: CASSTTYEQYF
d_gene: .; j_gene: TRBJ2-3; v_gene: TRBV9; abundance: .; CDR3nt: TGTGCCAGCAGCGTAGGGGTCAACCCTAGCACAGATACGCAGTATTTT; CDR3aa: CASSVGVNPSTDTQYF
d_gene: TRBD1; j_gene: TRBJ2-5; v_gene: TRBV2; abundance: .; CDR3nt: TGTGCCAGCAGAGAGGACAGGGTCCAAGAGACCCAGTACTTC; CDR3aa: CASREDRVQETQYF
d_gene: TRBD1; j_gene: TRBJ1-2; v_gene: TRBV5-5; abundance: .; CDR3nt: TGTGCCAGCAGTCAGACAGGGGGTTCCTATGGCTACACCTTC; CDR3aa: CASSQTGGSYGYTF
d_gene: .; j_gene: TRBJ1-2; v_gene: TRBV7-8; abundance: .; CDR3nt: TGTGCCAGCAGCCCAGATGGGGTTAACTATGGCTACACCTTC; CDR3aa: CASSPDGVNYGYTF
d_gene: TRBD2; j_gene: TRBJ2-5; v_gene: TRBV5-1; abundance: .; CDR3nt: TGCGCCAGCAGCTTGACAAGCGGGAACCAAGAGACCCAGTACTTC; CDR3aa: CASSLTSGNQETQYF
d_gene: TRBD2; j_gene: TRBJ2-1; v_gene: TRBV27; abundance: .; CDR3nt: TGTGCCAGCAGACTTGGACTAGTAAGTGGCAATGAGCAGTTCTTC; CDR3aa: CASRLGLVSGNEQFF
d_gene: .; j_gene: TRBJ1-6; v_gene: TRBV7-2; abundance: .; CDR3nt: TGTGCCAGCAGTAGGGCAACTTCCAATTCACCCCTCCACTTT; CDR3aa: CASSRATSNSPLHF
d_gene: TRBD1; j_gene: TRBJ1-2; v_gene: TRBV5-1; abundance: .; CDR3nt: TGCGCCAGCAGCTTGGAGACAGGGTCCGATGGCTACACCTTC; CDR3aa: CASSLETGSDGYTF
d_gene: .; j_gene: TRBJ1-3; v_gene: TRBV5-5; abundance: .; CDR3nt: TGTGCCAGCAGCACGGGATTACCCAGCTCTGGAAACACCATATATTTT; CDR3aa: CASSTGLPSSGNTIYF
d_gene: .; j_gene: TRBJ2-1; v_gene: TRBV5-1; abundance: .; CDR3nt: TGCGCCAGCAGCCGGGACCTCAACAATGAGCAGTTCTTC; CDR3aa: CASSRDLNNEQFF
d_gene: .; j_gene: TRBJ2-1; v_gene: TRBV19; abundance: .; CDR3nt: TGTGCCAGTAGTATAGGGGATGAGCAGTTCTTC; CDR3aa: CASSIGDEQFF
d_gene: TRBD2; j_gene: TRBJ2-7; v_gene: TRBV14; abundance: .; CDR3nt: TGTGCCAGCAGCCCCCGAGGGACTAGCGCGCCCGACGAGCAGTACTTC; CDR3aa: CASSPRGTSAPDEQYF
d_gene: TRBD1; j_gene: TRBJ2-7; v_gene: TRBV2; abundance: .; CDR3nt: TGTGCCAGCAGAGATGACAGGGCACGCGAGCAGTACTTC; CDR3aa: CASRDDRAREQYF
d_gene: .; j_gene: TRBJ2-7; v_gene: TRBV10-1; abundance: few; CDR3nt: TGCGCCAGCAGCGGGGGTGGACCCTACGAGCAGTACTTC; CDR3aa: CASSGGGPYEQYF
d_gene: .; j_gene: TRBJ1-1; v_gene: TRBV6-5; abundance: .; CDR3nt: TGTGCCAGCAGCTACGGAGGGAAGGAAGCTTTCTTT; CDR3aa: CASSYGGKEAFF
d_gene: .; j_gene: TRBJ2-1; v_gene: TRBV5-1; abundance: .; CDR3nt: TGCGCCAGCAGCCTGCTACGGCAACACGAGCAGTTCTTC; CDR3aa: CASSLLRQHEQFF
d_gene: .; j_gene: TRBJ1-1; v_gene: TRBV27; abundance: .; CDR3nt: TGTGCCAGCAGTTTTAGTGGTTTGAACACTGAAGCTTTCTTT; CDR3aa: CASSFSGLNTEAFF
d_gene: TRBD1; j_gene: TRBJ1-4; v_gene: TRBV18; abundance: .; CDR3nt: TGTGCCAGCTCACCAGAGACAGGGGATGAAAAACTGTTTTTT; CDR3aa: CASSPETGDEKLFF
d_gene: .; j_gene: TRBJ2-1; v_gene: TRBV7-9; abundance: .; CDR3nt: TGTGCCAGCAGCCTGTATTCTGAGCAGTTCTTC; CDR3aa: CASSLYSEQFF
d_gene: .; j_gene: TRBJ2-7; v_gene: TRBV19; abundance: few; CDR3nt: TGTGCCAGTAGTGTCTCCGGGACACCCTACGAGCAGTACTTC; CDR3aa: CASSVSGTPYEQYF
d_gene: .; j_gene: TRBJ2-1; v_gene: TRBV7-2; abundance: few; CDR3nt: TGTGCCAGCAGCGAAACTAGAGGTGAGCAGTTCTTC; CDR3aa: CASSETRGEQFF
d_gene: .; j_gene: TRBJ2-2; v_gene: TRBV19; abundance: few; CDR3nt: TGTGCCAGTAGCCAAACCAGGGGCGCCGGGGAGCTGTTTTTT; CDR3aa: CASSQTRGAGELFF
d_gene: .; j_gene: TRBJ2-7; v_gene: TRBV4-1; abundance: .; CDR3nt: TGCGCCAGCAGCCTAGAGGACACCTCCTACGAGCAGTACTTC; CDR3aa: CASSLEDTSYEQYF
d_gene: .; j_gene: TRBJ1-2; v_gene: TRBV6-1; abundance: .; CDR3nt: TGTGCCAGCAGCTGGAGCGGGACAAACTATGGCTACACCTTC; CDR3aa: CASSWSGTNYGYTF